Listed below are T cell receptor beta chains from one sample, sequenced in a study of T cell responses to AZD1222 COVID-19 vaccine. Data came from immunoSEQ multiplex PCR; TCRdb stores just in-frame clones and leaves some out. The table records 150,000 to 200,000 clones, about 91% of them present only once. The starting material was peripheral blood, obtained 28 days after the second AZD1222 dose. The receptors were sampled from an adult who received the AZD1222 COVID-19 vaccine. Both conserved end residues are part of each CDR3. A D gene is named only where the DNA matches it firmly. Clone size is stated in some rows and not others, as once, few, many or a class when expanded.

j_call	v_call	clone_size	d_call	cdr3_aa	cdr3_nt
TRBJ1-3	TRBV6-6	NA	TRBD1	CASSQGQGGNTIYF	TGTGCCAGCAGCCAGGGACAGGGGGGAAACACCATATATTTT
TRBJ1-2	TRBV19	NA	NA	CASSKERYGYTF	TGTGCCAGTAGTAAGGAACGGTATGGCTACACCTTC
TRBJ2-7	TRBV27	NA	TRBD1	CASTDRGSYEQYF	TGTGCCAGCACCGACAGGGGGTCCTACGAGCAGTACTTC
TRBJ1-2	TRBV28	NA	TRBD1	CASSISAGQGYGYTF	TGTGCCAGCAGTATCTCCGCAGGACAGGGCTATGGCTACACCTTC
TRBJ2-1	TRBV7-2	NA	TRBD2	CASSAQPPSGGPYNEQFF	TGTGCCAGCAGCGCCCAGCCCCCTAGCGGGGGCCCCTACAATGAGCAGTTCTTC
TRBJ2-7	TRBV7-8	NA	NA	CASGLGRAYEQYF	TGTGCCAGCGGCCTGGGCAGGGCCTACGAGCAGTACTTC
TRBJ2-1	TRBV5-6	NA	TRBD2	CASSLALAETYNEQFF	TGTGCCAGCAGCTTGGCGCTAGCGGAGACGTACAATGAGCAGTTCTTC
TRBJ1-2	TRBV6-5	NA	NA	CASSPGGLGYGYTF	TGTGCCAGCAGTCCGGGAGGTCTGGGGTATGGCTACACCTTC
TRBJ2-5	TRBV3-1/TRBV3-2	NA	NA	CASSQSGGRRETQYF	TGTGCCAGCAGCCAAAGTGGGGGGCGCAGGGAGACCCAGTACTTC
TRBJ2-7	TRBV10-3	NA	TRBD2	CAISGLETSLHEQYF	TGTGCCATCAGTGGACTAGAGACTAGCCTCCACGAGCAGTACTTC
TRBJ1-3	TRBV5-1	NA	NA	CASSLVFGGLGGNTIYF	TGCGCCAGCAGCTTGGTCTTCGGGGGTTTGGGAGGAAACACCATATATTTT
TRBJ2-3	TRBV5-1	NA	NA	CASSLGQGGSTDTQYF	TGCGCCAGCAGCTTGGGACAGGGAGGCAGCACAGATACGCAGTATTTT
TRBJ1-1	TRBV19	NA	NA	CASSTTPGSEAFF	TGTGCCAGTAGTACTACCCCAGGGTCTGAAGCTTTCTTT
TRBJ1-6	TRBV18	NA	NA	CASSPLPHIGLSPLHF	TGTGCCAGCTCACCCCTTCCCCACATAGGACTTTCACCCCTCCACTTT
TRBJ1-1	TRBV28	NA	TRBD1	CASSKGAEAFF	TGTGCCAGCAGTAAGGGGGCGGAAGCTTTCTTT
TRBJ1-1	TRBV30	NA	NA	CAWNRGVNTEAFF	TGTGCCTGGAATCGCGGGGTAAACACTGAAGCTTTCTTT
TRBJ1-4	TRBV7-9	NA	TRBD1	CASSGGQGASYEKLFF	TGTGCCAGCAGCGGAGGACAGGGGGCGAGTTATGAAAAACTGTTTTTT
TRBJ2-1	TRBV18	NA	TRBD1	CASSPLVGDSNNEQFF	TGTGCCAGCTCACCCCTAGTGGGGGACAGTAACAATGAGCAGTTCTTC
TRBJ1-2	TRBV19	NA	NA	CASSPGAANYGYTF	TGTGCCAGTAGTCCCGGGGCCGCTAACTATGGCTACACCTTC
TRBJ2-7	TRBV6-2/TRBV6-3	few	NA	CASSYEQVSYEQYF	TGTGCCAGCAGTTACGAGCAGGTCTCCTACGAGCAGTACTTC
TRBJ1-2	TRBV7-8	NA	NA	CASSSTGFGDYGYTF	TGTGCCAGCAGCTCAACAGGGTTTGGTGACTATGGCTACACCTTC
TRBJ2-5	TRBV19	once	TRBD2	CASSIQRGETQYF	TGTGCCAGTAGTATCCAGCGGGGGGAGACCCAGTACTTC
TRBJ2-1	TRBV2	NA	NA	CASRRTSYNEQFF	TGTGCCAGCAGACGCACCTCCTACAATGAGCAGTTCTTC
TRBJ1-2	TRBV7-9	NA	NA	CASSSTLDNLYGYTF	TGTGCCAGCAGCTCCACCCTGGACAATCTTTATGGCTACACCTTC